These 23 T cell receptor beta chains came from one sample sequenced in a study of regulatory T cells in long-lasting Graves disease. Documented time point: newly diagnosed GD, antithyroid drugs for less than 3 months. Researchers made the TCR library from RNA that was extracted from PBMCs. Building the TCR beta libraries relied on iRepertoire HTBI primers, and CDR3 regions underwent Arm-PCR. TCRdb re-called the multiplex PCR reads through MiXCR, storing one row per CDR3 protein. The sample carries a few hundred thousand distinct CDR3 sequences, 12% recorded once. These data are also associated with another study on T cells in Graves' hyperthyroidism and ophthalmopathy.

The starting material was peripheral blood mononuclear cells (PBMCs), obtained at new diagnosis, from a patient treated with antithyroid drugs. The receptors come from a woman aged 18-30 years with Graves disease.

This clonotype has more than one count but fewer than ten. A read error may produce the germline difference seen at one junction end. The chain is built from TRBV13 and TRBJ2-1; D perhaps matches TRBD1 (5 bases). This CDR3 has 15 amino acids. CDR1 is PRHDT and CDR2 is FYEKMQ in the germline V gene (reference sequence). This CDR3 reads CASSLEGSLRLELIF. The CDR3 DNA sequence: TGTGCCAGCAGCTTAGAGGGGTCCCTTCGATTAGAACTTATCTTC.

Remarks on this clonotype: This sequence may be a read error, since a much larger clone differs from it by one base. The V gene is TRBV18, the J gene TRBJ2-3, with a possible D match to TRBD2 (5 bases). CDR1 and CDR2 from the germline V gene are KGHSH and LQKENI. CDR3 length: 14 residues. Trimming removed 5 bases from V and 0 bases from J, with 9 bases in between. As DNA, the CDR3 is TGTGCCAGCTCATCGGGGTCGAGCACAGATACGCAGTATTTT. Amino acid sequence: CASSSGSSTDTQYF.

The chain uses TRBV5-8 and TRBJ1-2; 8 nucleotides line up with TRBD1. This CDR3 has 15 residues. Germline CDR1 SGHTS, CDR2 YDEGEE. The trim removed 8 bases at V and 5 bases at J, leaving 14 bases unmatched. The CDR3 region has the DNA TGTGCCAGAGCAAGCGGCGGACAGGGCTGGTATGGCTACACCTTC. As protein: CARASGGQGWYGYTF.

This clonotype was observed at least ten times. The genes are TRBV24-1 and TRBJ2-3; no definite D call. CDR3 length: 17 amino acids. V was shortened by 3 bases and J by 1 base, with 16 bases between the two germline ends. Per germline, CDR1 KGHDR and CDR2 SFDVKD. The chain's CDR3 is CATSDPTTGPRTDTQYF. CDR3 nucleotides: TGTGCCACCAGTGATCCAACGACTGGGCCGCGCACAGATACGCAGTATTTT.

This clonotype was found many times. The chain carries TRBV28 and TRBJ2-4; TRBD2 matches 14 bases. The germline V gene encodes CDR1 MDHEN and CDR2 SYDVKM. The CDR3 has 14 residues. After removal of 5 bases from V and 15 bases from J, the junction contained 9 bases not matched to a gene. CDR3 loop: CASSTTGLAGVGYF. The CDR3 DNA reads TGTGCCAGCAGTACCACGGGACTAGCGGGAGTGGGGTACTTC.

The chain has TRBV29-1 and TRBJ1-1, with no clear D. The CDR3 extends over 13 amino acids. Between the trimmed V and J ends, which lost 6 bases and 0 bases, there was a span of 11 bases. Germline loops: CDR1 SQVTM, CDR2 ANQGSEA. The CDR3 nucleotides read TGCAGCGTCCATCTACCCCTGAACACTGAAGCTTTCTTT. Its protein is CSVHLPLNTEAFF.

This clonotype has ten or more counts. The chain couples TRBV12-3 or TRBV12-4 to TRBJ1-6, with D tentatively TRBD1 (5 bases). The CDR3 is 16 amino acids. With 5 bases removed from V and 5 bases from J, the gap between germline ends came to 16 bases. The CDR3 region is CASSTAEGTDNSPLHF. DNA for the CDR3: TGTGCCAGCAGTACTGCCGAGGGGACGGATAATTCACCCCTCCACTTT.

This clonotype was seen once. V is TRBV20-1 and J is TRBJ2-7; 9 positions match TRBD1. The CDR3 covers 13 residues. Germline CDR1 is DFQATT and CDR2 is SNEGSKA (reference sequence). V shed 1 base, J shed 2 bases, and the junction held 0 bases outside the gene matches. The CDR3 nucleotides are TGCAGTGCTAGAGGACAGGGGGCCTACGAGCAGTACTTC. Protein product: CSARGQGAYEQYF.

As for this clonotype: A clone one base away is much larger, so this may be a read error. The chain carries TRBV12-3 or TRBV12-4 and TRBJ1-1; 11 positions match TRBD1. The CDR3 totals 13 residues. As DNA, the CDR3 is TGTGCCAGCAGGGACAGGGGGCGGACTGACGCTTTCTTT. Protein: CASRDRGRTDAFF.

The chain joins TRBV18 to TRBJ2-5; perhaps TRBD1 as D (6 bases). V was shortened by 6 bases and J by 1 base, with 12 bases between the two germline ends. The CDR3 covers 14 residues. The V gene's germline CDR1 is KGHSH and CDR2 LQKENI. The CDR3 reads CASSRGDIQETQYF. The CDR3 coding sequence is TGTGCCAGCTCGAGAGGGGACATCCAAGAGACCCAGTACTTC.

In its sample, this clonotype was seen many times. The chain recombines TRBV7-2 with TRBJ1-2; D call uncertain. This CDR3 has 15 residues. Germline CDR1 is SGHTA and CDR2 is FQGNSA. Trimming cost V 5 bases and J 4 bases, with 17 bases left between them. The CDR3 region has the DNA TGTGCCAGCAGCCCCCGATCGGGGAGTCCCTATGGCTACACCTTC. It codes for CASSPRSGSPYGYTF.

This clonotype showed up many times. The CDR3 sequence is CSARGAGSVDDYTF. The CDR3 DNA is TGCAGTGCTAGAGGGGCAGGGTCGGTGGATGACTACACCTTC. The chain combines TRBV20-1 with TRBJ1-2, with a tentative D call TRBD1 (5 bases). From germline, CDR1 is DFQATT and CDR2 SNEGSKA (reference sequence). The CDR3 runs 14 residues. V shed 1 base and J shed 10 bases, with 19 bases lying between them.

This clonotype was recorded at least ten times. The rearrangement links TRBV4-1 to TRBJ2-1; 13 bases agree with TRBD2. After removal of 3 bases from V and 7 bases from J, the junction contained 3 bases not matched to a gene. Germline CDR1 MGHRA, CDR2 YSYEKL. This CDR3 has 15 amino acids. The CDR3 nucleotides read TGCGCCAGCAGCCAGGGGACTAGCGGGACTAATGAGCAGTTCTTC. Translating it yields CASSQGTSGTNEQFF.

This clonotype was seen many times. The V gene is TRBV6-1, the J gene TRBJ1-2, with TRBD1 as a possible D gene (5 bases). CDR3 length: 15 residues. V was trimmed by 5 bases and J by 8 bases, leaving 21 bases between them. Germline CDR1 is MNHNS and CDR2 is SASEGT. In DNA, the CDR3 is TGTGCCAGCAGTCCGAGGGGCCTGAGTGTATGGGGCTACACCTTC. This translates into CASSPRGLSVWGYTF.

This clonotype came up a few times. V is TRBV6-1 and J is TRBJ2-6; TRBD1 matches at 10 bases. J was trimmed by 0 bases and V by 5 bases; bases with no gene match: 7. The germline V gene has CDR1 MNHNS and CDR2 SASEGT. This CDR3 spans 18 amino acids. The CDR3 sequence: CASSPWTGGSSGANVLTF. CDR3 coding DNA: TGTGCCAGCAGTCCGTGGACAGGGGGATCCTCTGGGGCCAACGTCCTGACTTTC.

In the case of this clonotype: It differs at one base from a far larger clone, so likely a read error. The chain has TRBV28 and TRBJ2-3; 8 bases align to TRBD2. CDR1 MDHEN and CDR2 SYDVKM come from the germline V gene. This CDR3 comprises 14 residues. In nucleotides, the CDR3 is TGTGCCAGCAGTTTTAGCGGGAAATCCTACGAGCGGTACTTC. Amino acids: CASSFSGKSYERYF.

As concerns this clonotype: A much larger clone sits a single nucleotide away, making a read error possible. The chain has TRBV6-2 or TRBV6-3 and TRBJ1-4, with 7 positions matching TRBD1. The germline V gene encodes CDR1 MNHEY and CDR2 SVGEGT. The trim removed 6 bases at V and 6 bases at J, leaving 7 bases unmatched. The CDR3 is made up of 14 amino acids. CDR3 nucleotides: TGTGCCAGCAGCCCTTGGACAGGTTATGAAAAACTGTTTTTT. Amino acids: CASSPWTGYEKLFF.

This clonotype was recorded once. The chain employs TRBV19 and TRBJ2-7; possible D gene TRBD1, 5 bases. CDR3 length equals 13 residues. Trimming took 4 bases from V and 2 from J, leaving 9 bases between them. Germline CDR1 is LNHDA and CDR2 is SQIVND (reference sequence). This CDR3 is CASSTTGTYEQYF. CDR3 in DNA: TGTGCCAGTAGTACTACAGGCACCTACGAGCAGTACTTC.

The chain employs TRBV19 and TRBJ2-6, with 9 bases identical to TRBD1. In germline, CDR1 is LNHDA, CDR2 SQIVND (reference sequence). The CDR3 runs to 19 residues. V lost 2 bases, J lost 0 bases, and 8 bases stayed unmatched. The CDR3, as DNA: TGTGCCAGTAGTATAAACCTACCGGGACAGGGCTCTGGGGCCAACGTCCTGACTTTC. Amino acids: CASSINLPGQGSGANVLTF. The full variable domain, with the rest looked up from reference TRBV19 and TRBJ2-6, is DGGITQSPKYLFRKEGQNVTLSCEQNLNHDAMYWYRQDPGQGLRLIYYSQIVNDFQKGDIAEGYSVSREKKESFPLTVTSAQKNPTAFYLCASSINLPGQGSGANVLTFGAGSRLTVL.

With regard to this clonotype: A clone one base away is much larger, so this may be a read error. V is TRBV18 and J is TRBJ2-7; TRBD1 is a possible D gene (6 bases). The CDR3 sequence is 14 residues long. Germline assignment: CDR1 KGHSH and CDR2 LQKENI. The CDR3 is CASSPEQGLGEQCF. The CDR3 DNA sequence: TGTGCCAGCTCACCGGAACAGGGTCTGGGCGAGCAGTGCTTC.

This clonotype was seen ten or more times. V gene TRBV7-9 combines with J gene TRBJ1-5, with TRBD1 identical over 10 bases. Per the germline V gene, CDR1 is SEHNR and CDR2 is FQNEAQ (reference sequence). The CDR3 spans 13 residues. Trimming cost V 5 bases and J 5 bases; bases outside gene matches: 0. The CDR3 protein is CASSGTGDQPQHF. Here the CDR3 DNA reads TGTGCCAGCAGCGGGACAGGGGATCAGCCCCAGCATTTT. Drawing the rest from reference TRBV7-9 and TRBJ1-5, the complete variable domain is DTGVSQNPRHKITKRGQNVTFRCDPISEHNRLYWYRQTLGQGPEFLTYFQNEAQLEKSRLLSDRFSAERPKGSFSTLEIQRTEQGDSAMYLCASSGTGDQPQHFGDGTRLSIL.

This clonotype was seen repeatedly, ten times or more. The CDR3 reads CASTITGGSNQPQHF. The CDR3 DNA sequence: TGTGCCAGCACCATTACGGGGGGTAGCAATCAGCCCCAGCATTTT. V is TRBV5-5 and J is TRBJ1-5, with a possible D match to TRBD1 (5 bases). With 6 bases removed from V and 0 bases from J, the gap between germline ends came to 13 bases. CDR1 and CDR2 from the germline V gene are SGHKS and YYEKEE (reference sequence). The CDR3 is made up of 15 amino acids.

This clonotype was picked up a small number of times. The genes are TRBV29-1 and TRBJ2-2, with D tentatively TRBD2 (6 bases). The CDR3 sequence is 14 residues long. V was clipped by 6 bases and J by 5 bases, with 16 bases between them. Germline V gene sequence: CDR1 SQVTM, CDR2 ANQGSEA. CDR3 residues: CSVNPGDGTGELFF. The CDR3 DNA follows: TGCAGCGTAAATCCGGGAGACGGGACCGGGGAGCTGTTTTTT.